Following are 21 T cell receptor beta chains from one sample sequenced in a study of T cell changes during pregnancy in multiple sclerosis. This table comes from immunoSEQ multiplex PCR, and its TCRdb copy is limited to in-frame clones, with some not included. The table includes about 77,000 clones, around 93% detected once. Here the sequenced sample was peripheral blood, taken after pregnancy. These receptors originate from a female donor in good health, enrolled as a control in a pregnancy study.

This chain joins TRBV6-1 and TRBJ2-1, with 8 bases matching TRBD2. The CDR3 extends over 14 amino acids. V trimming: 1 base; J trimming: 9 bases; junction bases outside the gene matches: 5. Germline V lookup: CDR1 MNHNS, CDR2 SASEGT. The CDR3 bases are TGTGCCAGCAGTGAAGTTGGGACTAGGGGTGAGCAGTTCTTC. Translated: CASSEVGTRGEQFF.

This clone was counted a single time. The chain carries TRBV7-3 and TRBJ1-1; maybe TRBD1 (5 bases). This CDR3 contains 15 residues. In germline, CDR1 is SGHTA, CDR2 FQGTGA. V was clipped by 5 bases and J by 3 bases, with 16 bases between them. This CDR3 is CASSRGWGDDTEAFF. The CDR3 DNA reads TGTGCCAGCAGCCGAGGGTGGGGGGACGACACTGAAGCTTTCTTT.

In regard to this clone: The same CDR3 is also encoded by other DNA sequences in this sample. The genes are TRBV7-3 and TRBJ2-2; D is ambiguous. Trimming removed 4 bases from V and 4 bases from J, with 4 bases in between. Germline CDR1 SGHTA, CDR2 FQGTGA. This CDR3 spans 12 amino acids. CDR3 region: CASSSRTGELFF. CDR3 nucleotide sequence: TGTGCCAGCAGCTCCCGCACCGGGGAGCTGTTTTTT.

DNA of the CDR3: TGTGCCAGCAGCTTATGGTCGGGGAGCACTTCGCAGCCCCAGCATTTT. It is translated as CASSLWSGSTSQPQHF. The genes are TRBV7-9 and TRBJ1-5; no definite D call. The germline CDR1 and CDR2 sequences are SEHNR and FQNEAQ (reference sequence). Trimming took off 2 bases at V and 7 bases at J, with 18 bases between the two ends. This CDR3 spans 16 amino acids.

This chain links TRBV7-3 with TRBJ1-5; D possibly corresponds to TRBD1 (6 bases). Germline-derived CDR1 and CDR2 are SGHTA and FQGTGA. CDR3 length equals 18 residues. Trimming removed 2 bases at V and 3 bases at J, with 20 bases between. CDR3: CASSLFLHSRQVNQPQHF. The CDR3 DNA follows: TGTGCCAGCAGCTTATTCCTTCACTCGCGACAGGTCAATCAGCCCCAGCATTTT.

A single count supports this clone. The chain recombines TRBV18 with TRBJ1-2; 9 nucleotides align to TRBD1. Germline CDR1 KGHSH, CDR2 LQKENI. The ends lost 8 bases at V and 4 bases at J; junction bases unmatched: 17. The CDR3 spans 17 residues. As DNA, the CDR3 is TGTGCCAGCGACACCAGAGAAAGTAGGGACAGGGTCTATGGCTACACCTTC. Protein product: CASDTRESRDRVYGYTF.

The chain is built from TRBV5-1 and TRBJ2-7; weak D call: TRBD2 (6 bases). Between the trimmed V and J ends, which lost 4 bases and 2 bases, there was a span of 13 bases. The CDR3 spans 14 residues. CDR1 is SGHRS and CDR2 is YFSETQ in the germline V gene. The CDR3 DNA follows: TGCGCCAGCAGCCTCGTTGGGACTCCCTACGAGCAGTACTTC. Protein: CASSLVGTPYEQYF.

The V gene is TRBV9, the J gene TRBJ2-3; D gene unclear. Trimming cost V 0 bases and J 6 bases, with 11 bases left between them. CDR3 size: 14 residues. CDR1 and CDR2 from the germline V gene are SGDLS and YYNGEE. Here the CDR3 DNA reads TGTGCCAGCAGCGTAGAGGAGTTTCAGGATACGCAGTATTTT. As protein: CASSVEEFQDTQYF.

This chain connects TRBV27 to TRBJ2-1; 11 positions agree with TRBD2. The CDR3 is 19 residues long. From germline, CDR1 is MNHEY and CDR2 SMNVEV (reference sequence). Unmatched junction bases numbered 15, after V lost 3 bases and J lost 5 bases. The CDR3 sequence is CASSFHIGGTSGLDNEQFF. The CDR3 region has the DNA TGTGCCAGCAGTTTTCACATTGGGGGGACTAGCGGTTTGGACAATGAGCAGTTCTTC.

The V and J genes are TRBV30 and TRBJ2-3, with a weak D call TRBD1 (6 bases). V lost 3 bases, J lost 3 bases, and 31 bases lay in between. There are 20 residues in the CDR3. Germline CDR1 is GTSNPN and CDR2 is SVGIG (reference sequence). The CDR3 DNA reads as TGTGCCTGGAGACGACTCCGGATCAGGGGACAAGCCCCCCGGACAGATACGCAGTATTTT. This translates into CAWRRLRIRGQAPRTDTQYF.

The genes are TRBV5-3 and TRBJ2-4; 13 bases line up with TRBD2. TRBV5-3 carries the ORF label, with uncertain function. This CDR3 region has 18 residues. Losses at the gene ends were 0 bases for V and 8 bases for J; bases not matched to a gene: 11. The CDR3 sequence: CARSLGGTSGIRTDIQYF. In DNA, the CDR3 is TGTGCCAGAAGCTTGGGAGGGACTAGCGGGATACGGACGGACATTCAGTACTTC.

This CDR3 is CASSLKGGGTSPYEQYF. CDR3 sequence (DNA): TGTGCCAGCAGCTTAAAGGGAGGGGGGACATCACCCTACGAGCAGTACTTC. V and J are TRBV7-3 and TRBJ2-7; D is possibly TRBD2 (7 bases). Trimming took 1 base from V and 2 from J, leaving 18 bases between them. Germline loops: CDR1 SGHTA, CDR2 FQGTGA. The CDR3 loop spans 17 amino acids. The full variable domain, in which reference TRBV7-3 and TRBJ2-7 provide the parts outside the CDR3, is GAGVSQTPSNKVTEKGKYVELRCDPISGHTALYWYRQSLGQGPEFLIYFQGTGAADDSGLPNDRFFAVRPEGSVSTLKIQRTERGDSAVYLCASSLKGGGTSPYEQYFGPGTRLTVT.

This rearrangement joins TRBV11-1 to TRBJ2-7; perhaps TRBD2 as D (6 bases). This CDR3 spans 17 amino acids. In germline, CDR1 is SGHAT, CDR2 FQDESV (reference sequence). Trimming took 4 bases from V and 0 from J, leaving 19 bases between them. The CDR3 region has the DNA TGTGCCAGCAGCTCAGTTATTGGGGGGACGTACTCCTACGAGCAGTACTTC. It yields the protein CASSSVIGGTYSYEQYF.

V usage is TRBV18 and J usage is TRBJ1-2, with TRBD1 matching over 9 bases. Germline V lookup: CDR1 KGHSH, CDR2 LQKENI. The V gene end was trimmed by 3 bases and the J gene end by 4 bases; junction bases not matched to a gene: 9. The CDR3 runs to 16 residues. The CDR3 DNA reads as TGTGCCAGCTCACCCCGGGACAGGGCGTCGATCTATGGCTACACCTTC. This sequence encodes CASSPRDRASIYGYTF.

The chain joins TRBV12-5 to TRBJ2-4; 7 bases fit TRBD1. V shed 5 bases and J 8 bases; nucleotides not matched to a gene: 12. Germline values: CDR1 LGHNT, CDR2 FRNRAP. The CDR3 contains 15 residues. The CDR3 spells CASGPRTGVYHIQYF. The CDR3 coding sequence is TGTGCTAGTGGTCCGAGAACAGGGGTTTATCACATTCAGTACTTC.

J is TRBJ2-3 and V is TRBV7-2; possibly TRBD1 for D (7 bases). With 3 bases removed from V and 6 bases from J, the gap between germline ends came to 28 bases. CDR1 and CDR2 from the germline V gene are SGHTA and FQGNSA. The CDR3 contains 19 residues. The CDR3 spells CASSFSPLRGQGGRDTQYF. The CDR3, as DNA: TGTGCCAGCAGCTTTTCGCCGCTTAGGGGGCAGGGGGGTAGGGATACGCAGTATTTT.

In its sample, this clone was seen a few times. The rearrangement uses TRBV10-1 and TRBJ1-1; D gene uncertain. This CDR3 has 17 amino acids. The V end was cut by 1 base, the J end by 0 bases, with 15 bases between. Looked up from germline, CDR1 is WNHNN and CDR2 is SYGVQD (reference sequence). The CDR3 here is CASSEYPRVSMNTEAFF. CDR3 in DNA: TGCGCCAGCAGTGAGTACCCCCGGGTTAGCATGAACACTGAAGCTTTCTTT.

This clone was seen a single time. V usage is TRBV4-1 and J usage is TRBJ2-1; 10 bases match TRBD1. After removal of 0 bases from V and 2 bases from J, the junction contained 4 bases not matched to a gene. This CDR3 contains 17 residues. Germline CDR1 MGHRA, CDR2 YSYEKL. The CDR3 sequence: CASSQDQGQGTYNEQFF. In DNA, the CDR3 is TGCGCCAGCAGCCAAGATCAGGGACAGGGGACCTACAATGAGCAGTTCTTC.

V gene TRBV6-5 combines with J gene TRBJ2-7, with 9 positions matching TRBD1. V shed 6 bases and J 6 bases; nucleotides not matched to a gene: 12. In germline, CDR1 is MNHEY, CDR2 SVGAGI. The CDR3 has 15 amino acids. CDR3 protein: CASSESGTGLVEQYF. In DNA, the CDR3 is TGTGCCAGCAGCGAGTCGGGGACAGGGTTGGTCGAGCAGTACTTC.

The CDR3 sequence: CASTDRHFYNEQFF. The CDR3 bases are TGTGCCAGTACAGACAGGCATTTCTACAATGAGCAGTTCTTC. The V gene is TRBV19, the J gene TRBJ2-1, with D tentatively TRBD1 (6 bases). Deletions cut 7 bases from V and 3 bases from J, with 13 bases between. CDR1 is LNHDA, CDR2 SQIVND, per germline (reference sequence). This CDR3 is 14 amino acids long.

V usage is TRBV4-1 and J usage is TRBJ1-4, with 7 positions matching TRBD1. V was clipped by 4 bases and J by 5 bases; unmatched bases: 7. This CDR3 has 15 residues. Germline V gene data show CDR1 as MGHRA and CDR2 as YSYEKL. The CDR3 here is CASSPPGQVNEKLFF. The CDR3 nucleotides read TGCGCCAGCAGCCCCCCAGGACAGGTGAATGAAAAACTGTTTTTT.